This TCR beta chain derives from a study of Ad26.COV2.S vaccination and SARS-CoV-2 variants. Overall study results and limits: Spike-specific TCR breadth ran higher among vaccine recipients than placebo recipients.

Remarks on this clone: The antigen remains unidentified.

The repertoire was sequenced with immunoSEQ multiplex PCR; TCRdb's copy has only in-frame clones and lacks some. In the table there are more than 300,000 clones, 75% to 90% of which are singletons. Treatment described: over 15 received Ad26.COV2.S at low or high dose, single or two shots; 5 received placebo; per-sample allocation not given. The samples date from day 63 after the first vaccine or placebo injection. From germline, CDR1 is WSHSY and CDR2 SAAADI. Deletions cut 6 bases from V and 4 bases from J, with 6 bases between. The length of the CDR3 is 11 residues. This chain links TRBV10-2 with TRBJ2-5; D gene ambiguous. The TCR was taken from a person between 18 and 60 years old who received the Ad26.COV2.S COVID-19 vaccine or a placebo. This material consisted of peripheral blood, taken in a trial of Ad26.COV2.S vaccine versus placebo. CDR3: CASRAIETQYF. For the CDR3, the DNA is TGCGCCAGCAGAGCAATAGAGACCCAGTACTTC.